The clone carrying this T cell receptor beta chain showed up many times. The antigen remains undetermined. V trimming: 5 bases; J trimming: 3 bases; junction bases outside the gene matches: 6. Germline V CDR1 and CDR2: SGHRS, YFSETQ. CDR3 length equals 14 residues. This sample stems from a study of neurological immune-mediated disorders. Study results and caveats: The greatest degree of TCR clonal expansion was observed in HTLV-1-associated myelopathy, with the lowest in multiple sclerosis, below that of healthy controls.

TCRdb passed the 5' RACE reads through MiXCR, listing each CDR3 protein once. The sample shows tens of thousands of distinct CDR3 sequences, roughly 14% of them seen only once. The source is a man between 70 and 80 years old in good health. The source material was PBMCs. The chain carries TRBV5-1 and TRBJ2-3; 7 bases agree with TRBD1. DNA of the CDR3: TGCGCCAGCAGTCGGACAGGAGAGACAGATACGCAGTATTTT. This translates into CASSRTGETDTQYF.